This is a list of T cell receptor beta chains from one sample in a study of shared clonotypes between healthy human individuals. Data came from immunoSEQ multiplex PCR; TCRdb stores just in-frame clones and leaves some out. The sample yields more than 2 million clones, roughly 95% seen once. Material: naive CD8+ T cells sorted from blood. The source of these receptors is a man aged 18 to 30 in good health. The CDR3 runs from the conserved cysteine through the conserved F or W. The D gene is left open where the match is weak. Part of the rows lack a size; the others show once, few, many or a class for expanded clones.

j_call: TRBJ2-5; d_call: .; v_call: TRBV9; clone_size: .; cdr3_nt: TGTGCCAGCAGCGTAGGAACAGGACCGTACCAAGAGACCCAGTACTTC; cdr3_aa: CASSVGTGPYQETQYF
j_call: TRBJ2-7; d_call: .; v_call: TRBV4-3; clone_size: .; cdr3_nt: TGCGCCAGCAGCCAAGATATGGCCGCGGAGCAGTACTTC; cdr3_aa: CASSQDMAAEQYF
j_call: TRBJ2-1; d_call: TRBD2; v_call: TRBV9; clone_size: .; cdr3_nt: TGTGCCAGCAGCGTAGGGCTAGCGGGAGGGGAGCAGTTCTTC; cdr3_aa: CASSVGLAGGEQFF
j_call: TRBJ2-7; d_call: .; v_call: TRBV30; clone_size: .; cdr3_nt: TGTGCCTGGGAGTCCCGGGGGACCCCATCCTACGAGCAGTACTTC; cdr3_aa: CAWESRGTPSYEQYF
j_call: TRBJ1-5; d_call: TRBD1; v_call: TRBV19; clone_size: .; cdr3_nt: TGTGCCAGTAGTTTTAGGACAGGGACTAGCAATCAGCCCCAGCATTTT; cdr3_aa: CASSFRTGTSNQPQHF
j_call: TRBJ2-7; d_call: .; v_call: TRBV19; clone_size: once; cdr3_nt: TGTGCCAGTAGTATCGCGGACGGTGACTACGAGCAGTACTTC; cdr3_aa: CASSIADGDYEQYF
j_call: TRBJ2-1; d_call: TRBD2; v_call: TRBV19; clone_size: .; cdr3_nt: TGTGCCAGTAGCTTGCCTAGCGGTAACAATGAGCAGTTCTTC; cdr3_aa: CASSLPSGNNEQFF
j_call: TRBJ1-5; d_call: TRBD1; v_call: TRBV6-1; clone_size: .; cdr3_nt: TGTGCCAGCAGAGTTATGACAGGGGTGTATCAGCCCCAGCATTTT; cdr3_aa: CASRVMTGVYQPQHF
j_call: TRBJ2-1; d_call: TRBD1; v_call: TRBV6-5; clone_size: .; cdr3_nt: TGTGCCAGCAGTTACTCCTACAGGGGCCTCAATGAGCAGTTCTTC; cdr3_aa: CASSYSYRGLNEQFF
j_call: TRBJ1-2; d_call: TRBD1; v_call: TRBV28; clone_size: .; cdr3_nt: TGTGCCAGCGGCTCACAGGGGCTGCTTGAATATGGCTACACCTTC; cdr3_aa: CASGSQGLLEYGYTF
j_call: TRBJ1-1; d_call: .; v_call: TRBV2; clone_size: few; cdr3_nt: TGTGCCAGCTCATACTCGGGGCAGTTTAACACTGAAGCTTTCTTT; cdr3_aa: CASSYSGQFNTEAFF
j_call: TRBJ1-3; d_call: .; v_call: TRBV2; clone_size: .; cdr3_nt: TGTGCCAGCCAAGGCGCTGGAAACACCATATATTTT; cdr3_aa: CASQGAGNTIYF
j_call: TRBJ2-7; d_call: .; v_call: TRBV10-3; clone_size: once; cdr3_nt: TGTGCCATCAGTGAGGGGGGGACAATCTACGAGCAGTACTTC; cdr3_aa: CAISEGGTIYEQYF
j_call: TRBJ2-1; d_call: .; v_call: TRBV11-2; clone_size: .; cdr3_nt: TGTGCCAGCAGCGCCGGAGGGGGACACCGCTACAATGAGCAGTTCTTC; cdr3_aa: CASSAGGGHRYNEQFF
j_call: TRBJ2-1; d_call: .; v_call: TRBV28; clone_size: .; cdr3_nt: TGTGCCAGCAGTTTGTGGGGAGAGGCGCTAAATGAGCAGTTCTTC; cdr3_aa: CASSLWGEALNEQFF
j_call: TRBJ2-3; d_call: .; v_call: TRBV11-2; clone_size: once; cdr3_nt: TGTGCCAGCAGCTTAGGAGAGGGCCTTAGCACAGATACGCAGTATTTT; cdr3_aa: CASSLGEGLSTDTQYF
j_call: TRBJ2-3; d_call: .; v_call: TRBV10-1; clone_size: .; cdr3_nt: TGCGCCAGCAGTCAGGGCACAGATACGCAGTATTTT; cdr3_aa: CASSQGTDTQYF
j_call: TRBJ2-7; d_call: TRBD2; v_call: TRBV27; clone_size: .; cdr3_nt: TGTGCCAGCAGTTCCCCACTAGCGGGAAGACCCTACGAGCAGTACTTC; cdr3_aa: CASSSPLAGRPYEQYF
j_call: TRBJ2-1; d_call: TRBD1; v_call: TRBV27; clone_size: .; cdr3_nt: TGTGCCAGTAACGGACAGGGGCCCTACAATGAGCAGTTCTTC; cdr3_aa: CASNGQGPYNEQFF
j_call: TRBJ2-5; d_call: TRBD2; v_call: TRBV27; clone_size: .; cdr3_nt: TGTGCCAGCAGTGAACTAGCGGGGGGTAGGGGAGAGACCCAGTACTTC; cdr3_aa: CASSELAGGRGETQYF
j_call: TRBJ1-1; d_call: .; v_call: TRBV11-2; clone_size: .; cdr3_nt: TGTGCCAGCAGCTTAGGAATCAACACTGAAGCTTTCTTT; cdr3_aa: CASSLGINTEAFF
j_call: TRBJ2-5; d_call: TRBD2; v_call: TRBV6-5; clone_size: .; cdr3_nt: TGTGCCAGCGCCGGGCTAGCGGAGCAAGAGACCCAGTACTTC; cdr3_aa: CASAGLAEQETQYF
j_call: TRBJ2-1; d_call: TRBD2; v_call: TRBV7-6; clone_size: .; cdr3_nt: TGTGCCAGCAGCTTAGGTCCGGGAGGGTTCCACAATGAGCAGTTCTTC; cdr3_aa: CASSLGPGGFHNEQFF
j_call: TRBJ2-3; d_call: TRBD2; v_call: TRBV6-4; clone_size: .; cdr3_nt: TGTGCCAGCAGCGGACTAGCAGGAGGCACAGATACGCAGTATTTT; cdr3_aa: CASSGLAGGTDTQYF
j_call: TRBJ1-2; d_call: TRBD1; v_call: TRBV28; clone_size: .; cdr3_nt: TGTGCCAGCAGTTTGGGGACAGGGGACGCCTATGGCTACACCTTC; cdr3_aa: CASSLGTGDAYGYTF
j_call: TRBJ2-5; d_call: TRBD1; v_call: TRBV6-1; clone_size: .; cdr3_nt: TGTGCCAGCAGTGAAGCCTGGGACAGGGGGTTTGATCTTGGAGAGACCCAGTACTTC; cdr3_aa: CASSEAWDRGFDLGETQYF
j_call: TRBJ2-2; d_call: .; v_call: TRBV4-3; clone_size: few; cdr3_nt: TGCGCCAGCAGCCAAGCCCAGGGGGGAGCCGGGGAGCTGTTTTTT; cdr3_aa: CASSQAQGGAGELFF
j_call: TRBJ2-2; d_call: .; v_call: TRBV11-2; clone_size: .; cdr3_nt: TGTGCCAGCAGCTTAGTCGCCGGGGAGCTGTTTTTT; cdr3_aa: CASSLVAGELFF